This entry concerns a single T cell receptor (beta chain). Its antigen is still unknown. This entry comes from a study of T-cell memory formation after mild COVID-19. In germline, CDR1 is SGHRS, CDR2 YFSETQ. Trimming cost V 1 base and J 3 bases, with 7 bases left between them. The CDR3 spans 14 residues. TCRdb itself ran the 5' RACE reads through MiXCR, one entry per CDR3 protein. Here the sample spans about 140,000 distinct CDR3 sequences, around 13% being singletons. Study-wide points: Clones from the second wave (peaking day 37) had unconfirmed SARS-CoV-2 specificity. The CD4+ clones that contracted clustered mainly within CM and EM, and the CD8+ clones concentrated in EMRA.

The receptor comes from an adult woman who had mild COVID-19 (a few samples of this study predate the infection). Cell type and time point are not known. The genes are TRBV5-1 and TRBJ2-2, with D hard to call. The sequenced sample was PBMCs or a T cell subset sorted from them (not recorded which). The CDR3 region has the DNA TGCGCCAGCAGCTTGTTAGGTGACACCGGGGAGCTGTTTTTT. As protein: CASSLLGDTGELFF.